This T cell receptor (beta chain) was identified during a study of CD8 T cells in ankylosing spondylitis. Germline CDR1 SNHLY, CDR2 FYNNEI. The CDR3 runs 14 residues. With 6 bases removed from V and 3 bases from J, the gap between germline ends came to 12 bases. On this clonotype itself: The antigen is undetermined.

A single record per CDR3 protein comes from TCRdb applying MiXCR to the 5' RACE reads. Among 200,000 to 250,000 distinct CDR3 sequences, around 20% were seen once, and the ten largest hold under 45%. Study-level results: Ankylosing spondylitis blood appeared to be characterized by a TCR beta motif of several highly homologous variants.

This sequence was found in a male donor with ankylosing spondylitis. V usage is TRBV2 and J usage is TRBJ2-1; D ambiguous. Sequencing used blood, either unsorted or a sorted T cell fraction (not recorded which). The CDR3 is CASRWLSGYNEQFF. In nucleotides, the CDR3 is TGTGCCAGCAGGTGGCTCTCTGGCTACAATGAGCAGTTCTTC. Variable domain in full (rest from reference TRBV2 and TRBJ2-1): EPEVTQTPSHQVTQMGQEVILRCVPISNHLYFYWYRQILGQKVEFLVSFYNNEISEKSEIFDDQFSVERPDGSNFTLKIRSTKLEDSAMYFCASRWLSGYNEQFFGPGTRLTVL.